The rows below give T cell receptor beta chains drawn from one sample of a study of blood T cells in healthy people across ages. TCRdb ran MiXCR on the 5' RACE reads and lists one entry per CDR3 protein. The sample lists 650,000 or so distinct CDR3 sequences, about 50% occurring once. The sample was blood. These receptors all come from an elderly woman in good health. The CDR3 runs from the conserved cysteine through the conserved F or W.

cdr3_aa	v_call	j_call
CASSFKGPYGYTF	TRBV7-9	TRBJ1-2
CAISDAPMTEAFF	TRBV10-3	TRBJ1-1
CSAERFDYEQFF	TRBV20-1	TRBJ2-1
CASSAGDGNEQYF	TRBV10-1	.
CASTLPLQPQHF	TRBV6-6	TRBJ1-5
CASSAETAFSYEQYF	TRBV2	TRBJ2-7
CASSQLAGVDTQYF	TRBV14	TRBJ2-3
CASSPRGQNYGYTF	TRBV12-3/TRBV12-4	TRBJ1-2
CASSSAGQGSYEQYF	TRBV5-1	TRBJ2-7
CASSPRQAPNTEAFF	TRBV7-2	TRBJ1-1
CSAGGDPRGTDEQYF	TRBV20-1	TRBJ2-7
CSARDQTQDLTAPLHF	TRBV20-1	TRBJ1-6
CASRPAGGNYGYTF	TRBV6-6	TRBJ1-2
CASSQGRRYEQYF	TRBV3-1	TRBJ2-7
CASSAHQPNTGELFF	TRBV2	TRBJ2-2
CASSWVQETQYF	TRBV6-6	TRBJ2-5
CSAPGQGRSGANVLTF	TRBV20-1	TRBJ2-6
CASSQEGTYPLEQYF	TRBV3-1	TRBJ2-7
CASSYAKFQETQYF	TRBV6-6	TRBJ2-5
CSTNWEAPPDTQYF	TRBV20-1	TRBJ2-3
CASLTGEETQYF	TRBV14	TRBJ2-5
CSARTATKEKLFF	TRBV20-1	TRBJ1-4
CASSESNTQPPQHF	TRBV10-2	TRBJ1-5
CATSRDLNSPRLYF	TRBV15	TRBJ2-5
CASSRTQGFSAGSGANVLTF	TRBV14	TRBJ2-6
CAISATGVDEKLFF	TRBV10-3	TRBJ1-4
CASSLRGQSSGANVLTF	TRBV27	TRBJ2-6
CSARDPFGGTGDTYGQYF	TRBV20-1	TRBJ2-4
CASSQAPPAGAYNEQFF	TRBV4-3	TRBJ2-1
CASSQSGISNYGYTF	TRBV3-1	TRBJ1-2
CASSPGGSGSYEQYF	TRBV5-1	TRBJ2-7
CSAPSSNYNEQFF	TRBV20-1	TRBJ2-1
CAISESSRNDQPQHF	TRBV10-3	TRBJ1-5
CASSYWLATEAFF	TRBV6-2/TRBV6-3	TRBJ1-1
CASYSRPSGNEGTDTQYF	TRBV5-1	TRBJ2-3
CASSRLAHYNERFF	TRBV12-3/TRBV12-4	TRBJ2-1
CASSLRTSGHNEQFF	TRBV5-1	TRBJ2-1
CASSLYRGTSTDTQYF	TRBV7-9	TRBJ2-3
CSAQRPGQFSPLHF	TRBV20-1	TRBJ1-6
CASSLTEGPFYTGELFF	TRBV7-3	TRBJ2-2
CASSLTAGTAYNEQFF	TRBV7-2	TRBJ2-1
CSAPRLDEKLFF	TRBV20-1	TRBJ1-4
CSARGERETQYF	TRBV20-1	TRBJ2-5